This is a list of T cell receptor beta chains from one sample in a study of identical twins. TCRdb analysed the 5' RACE reads with MiXCR anew, one entry per CDR3 protein. Of approximately 620,000 distinct CDR3 sequences detected, roughly 8% appear once; the ten largest clones hold 0.98%. These sequences were also reported in another study, on yellow fever vaccine responses in identical twins.

The sample consisted of PBMCs. The receptors were gathered from a woman younger than 30 in good health. Each CDR3 is given without its conserved first and last residue. Each record gives: J gene, V gene, CDR3 protein.

TRBJ2-2 | TRBV6-2/TRBV6-3 | ASTGKTGELF
TRBJ1-1 | TRBV27 | ASSLSNHADRGEAF
TRBJ2-7 | TRBV7-2 | ASSQDRFEQY
TRBJ2-1 | TRBV20-1 | SARGKRGGYNEQF
TRBJ2-1 | TRBV5-1 | ASHSVGLAGGRDNEQF
TRBJ1-6 | TRBV12-3/TRBV12-4 | ASSLGQGLTPLH
TRBJ2-7 | TRBV28 | ASSSLGGSSYEQY
TRBJ2-1 | TRBV20-1 | SASSASGLSYNEQF
TRBJ1-5 | TRBV4-1 | ASSQGLGGRQPQH
TRBJ2-5 | TRBV7-2 | ASSPWGQIQETQY
TRBJ2-7 | TRBV20-1 | SAGTSGAYEQY
TRBJ1-6 | TRBV5-1 | ASSSTGTLNSPLH
TRBJ2-1 | TRBV3-1 | ASSPPLAAPFNEQF
TRBJ2-3 | TRBV3-1 | ASSQFGQTDTQY
TRBJ2-4 | TRBV13 | ASSLGQGGLAKNIQY